A single sample gave rise to the 3 T cell receptor beta chains below, sequenced in a study of CD8 T cells in ankylosing spondylitis. TCRdb processed the 5' RACE reads anew with MiXCR; each CDR3 protein has one entry. The table lists some 130,000 distinct CDR3 sequences, about 13% of them singletons. Material for sequencing was blood, either unsorted or a sorted T cell fraction (not recorded which). The receptors derive from a female donor with ankylosing spondylitis or in good health (not recorded which).

This clonotype showed up many times. V gene TRBV5-1 combines with J gene TRBJ1-4; 9 bases agree with TRBD1. The CDR3 runs to 16 residues. V lost 4 bases and J lost 3; bases outside the gene matches: 7. CDR1 is SGHRS, CDR2 YFSETQ, per germline. The CDR3 nucleotides read TGCGCCAGCAGCCGGACAGGGGCTGTGCCTAATGAAAAACTGTTTTTT. It codes for CASSRTGAVPNEKLFF.

Only a few counts were recorded for this clonotype. V usage is TRBV20-1 and J usage is TRBJ2-4; D may match TRBD1 or TRBD2 (6 bases each). The germline V gene has CDR1 DFQATT and CDR2 SNEGSKA (reference sequence). The V end lost 2 bases, the J end lost 8 bases, and 19 bases lay between the germline ends. This CDR3 spans 15 amino acids. CDR3: CSARSMGGPGDIQYF. Written as DNA, the CDR3 is TGCAGTGCTAGATCCATGGGGGGCCCCGGAGACATTCAGTACTTC.

This clonotype occurred many times. The chain recombines TRBV10-3 with TRBJ2-5; TRBD1 aligns across 8 bases. The CDR3 is 15 amino acids. Germline values: CDR1 ENHRY, CDR2 SYGVKD. V dropped 4 bases and J dropped 5; count of bases not matched to a gene: 9. CDR3 sequence: CAISAFQGAWETQYF. The CDR3 region has the DNA TGTGCCATCAGTGCGTTCCAGGGGGCCTGGGAGACCCAGTACTTC.